Shown below are 21 T cell receptor beta chains from a single sample sequenced in a study of CD8+CD57+ T cells in acquired aplastic anemia. CDR3 and TCR beta VDJ profiling relied on genomic DNA as the template. TCRdb re-called the reads through MiXCR, storing one row per CDR3 protein. Of about 420,000 distinct CDR3 sequences detected, around 68% appear once; the ten largest clones hold approximately 3.9%. The sequenced sample was sorted CD4+, CD8+, or CD8+CD57+ T cells (not recorded which) from PBMCs. The receptor source for this set is a human donor in good health, serving as a control.

Points on this clonotype: Because the CDR3 is missing its conserved closing phenylalanine or tryptophan, this is likely a read error. It is unclear where the CDR3 begins or ends on the DNA, so no DNA is shown, and the CDR3 is as TCRdb lists it. The rearrangement links TRBV7-2 to TRBJ2-7. The CDR3 length equals 13 residues, ends included. CDR1 and CDR2 (germline): SGHTA, FQGNSA. The CDR3 loop is CASRTDTDTQYFC.

In its sample, this clonotype was seen a few times. V usage is TRBV19 and J usage is TRBJ1-3; D remains ambiguous. V was shortened by 4 bases and J by 4 bases, with 14 bases between the two germline ends. Germline CDR1 and CDR2: LNHDA and SQIVND (reference sequence). This CDR3 comprises 15 residues. The CDR3 sequence: CASSTRSGPGNTIYF. CDR3 DNA: TGTGCCAGTAGTACCCGATCTGGTCCCGGAAACACCATATATTTT.

V is TRBV9 and J is TRBJ1-6; no reliable D call. V shed 1 base and J shed 8 bases, with 13 bases lying between them. The CDR3 is made up of 15 amino acids. Germline V gene sequence: CDR1 SGDLS, CDR2 YYNGEE. Here the CDR3 DNA reads TGTGCCAGCAGCGTATACCCGAAGACGGATTCACCCCTCCACTTT. It encodes CASSVYPKTDSPLHF.

Details on this clonotype: The germline gene is not matched at one end of the junction; a read error may be the cause. V and J are TRBV7-3 and TRBJ1-1; TRBD1 might be the D (5 bases). Germline assignment: CDR1 SGHTA and CDR2 FQGTGA. The CDR3 has 17 residues. CDR3 DNA: TGCGCCAGCAGCATGGGACTGCGGGGTGTCTGGGACACTGAAGCTTTCTTT. It specifies CASSMGLRGVWDTEAFF.

This chain links TRBV7-6 with TRBJ2-7; D tentatively fits TRBD1 or TRBD2 (5 bases each). The DNA matches TRBJ2-1 better at its end, which makes the J call doubtful. Germline CDR1 SGHVS, CDR2 FNYEAQ. The CDR3 extends over 14 amino acids. CDR3 in DNA: TGTGCCAGCAGCACTACCCCCGGGACCGATGAGCAGTTCTTC. This codes for CASSTTPGTDEQFF.

At least ten counts were recorded for this clonotype. Germline is not matched at one junction end, which may reflect a read error. This sequence joins TRBV5-6 and TRBJ1-4; D not certain. CDR3 length: 15 amino acids. The germline gives CDR1 SGHDT, CDR2 YYEEEE. CDR3 sequence reads: CANSLWFAENEKLFF. CDR3 bases: TGTGCCAACAGCTTGTGGTTTGCGGAAAATGAAAAACTGTTTTTT.

The chain links TRBV5-4 to TRBJ2-2; TRBD2 is a possible D gene (7 bases). CDR1 and CDR2 from the germline V gene are SGHNT and YYREEE (reference sequence). The CDR3 contains 16 residues. V shed 4 bases and J shed 7 bases, with 20 bases lying between them. The CDR3 nucleotides read TGTGCCAGCAGCGTAGGGGGGGACGTAGAGGACGGGGAGCTGTTTTTT. This gives the protein CASSVGGDVEDGELFF.

This rearrangement joins TRBV2 to TRBJ2-7; 8 bases line up with TRBD1. Matching the DNA end better, TRBJ1-2 makes the J call doubtful. The CDR3 length is 15 residues. CDR1 and CDR2 from the germline V gene are SNHLY and FYNNEI. CDR3 protein: CARTSGGSLPYGYTF. The CDR3 DNA reads as TGTGCCAGGACCTCAGGGGGCTCACTCCCCTATGGCTACACCTTC.

V and J are TRBV7-2 and TRBJ1-6, with D tentatively TRBD1 (5 bases). In germline, CDR1 is SGHTA, CDR2 FQGNSA. The CDR3 consists of 15 residues. V lost 6 bases and J 18 bases, leaving 27 bases between the germline ends. The DNA for the CDR3 is TGTGCCAGCAGTGTGACGGACACGAATTCACCCCTCCACCACTTT. This codes for CASSVTDTNSPLHHF.

This clonotype was found many times. This chain joins TRBV7-2 and TRBJ1-2; 9 positions agree with TRBD1. In germline, CDR1 is SGHTA, CDR2 FQGNSA. The junction had 5 bases not matched to a gene; V was cut back by 4 bases and J by 5 bases. The CDR3 contains 14 residues. The CDR3 spells CASSSDRGSYGYTF. CDR3 coding DNA: TGTGCCAGCAGCTCAGACAGGGGGAGTTATGGCTACACCTTC. The full variable domain, in which reference TRBV7-2 and TRBJ1-2 provide the parts outside the CDR3, is GAGVSQSPSNKVTEKGKDVELRCDPISGHTALYWYRQSLGQGLEFLIYFQGNSAPDKSGLPSDRFSAERTGGSVSTLTIQRTQQEDSAVYLCASSSDRGSYGYTFGSGTRLTVV.

This clonotype has just a few counts. The rearrangement uses TRBV10-3 and TRBJ2-4; 9 positions agree with TRBD1. Germline V gene data show CDR1 as ENHRY and CDR2 as SYGVKD. The CDR3 consists of 17 residues. J was trimmed by 1 base and V by 2 bases; bases with no gene match: 6. CDR3 sequence reads: CAISENTGGLAKNIQYF. The CDR3 nucleotides are TGTGCCATCAGTGAGAACACAGGGGGCTTGGCCAAAAACATTCAGTACTTC.

At least ten counts were recorded for this clonotype. This chain connects TRBV19 to TRBJ2-3; TRBD1 aligns across 9 bases. The CDR3 extends over 14 amino acids. Germline-derived CDR1 and CDR2 are LNHDA and SQIVND (reference sequence). With V trimmed by 7 bases and J by 5 bases, 7 bases remained unmatched. The CDR3 sequence is CASTEDRGLDTQYF. The CDR3 DNA is TGTGCCAGTACCGAGGACAGGGGTTTAGATACGCAGTATTTT.

The rearrangement links TRBV20-1 to TRBJ2-2; the D is unclear. Looked up from germline, CDR1 is DFQATT and CDR2 is SNEGSKA (reference sequence). The CDR3 length is 11 residues. With 2 bases removed from V and 7 bases from J, the gap between germline ends came to 5 bases. The CDR3 loop is CSARSSGELFF. CDR3 DNA sequence: TGCAGTGCTAGATCTAGCGGGGAGCTGTTTTTT.

Concerning this clonotype: The junction shows a germline mismatch at one end, possibly a read error. This chain connects TRBV7-9 to TRBJ1-3; no clear D gene. Germline assignment: CDR1 SEHNR and CDR2 FQNEAQ (reference sequence). The CDR3 runs to 14 residues. The chain's CDR3 is CASSLKGFGNTIYF. The CDR3 coding sequence is TGCGCCAGCAGCTTAAAGGGCTTTGGAAACACCATATATTTT.

CDR3 amino acids: CSARRVLAGNSYEQYF. DNA for the CDR3: TGCAGTGCTAGGAGGGTGCTAGCGGGGAATAGTTACGAGCAGTACTTC. The chain is built from TRBV20-1 and TRBJ2-7; TRBD2 matches 9 bases. Trimming removed 3 bases from V and 4 bases from J; junction bases left unmatched: 13. Per the germline V gene, CDR1 is DFQATT and CDR2 is SNEGSKA (reference sequence). There are 16 residues in the CDR3.

This clonotype turned up a few times. At one boundary the junction diverges from the germline segment, which might be a read error. This chain links TRBV2 with TRBJ2-1, with D possibly being TRBD1 (6 bases). Germline lookup yields CDR1 SNHLY and CDR2 FYNNEI. The CDR3 runs to 13 residues. CDR3 bases: TGTGTCAGCAGCCAGGGGAATTACAATGAGCAGTTCTTC. Translated: CVSSQGNYNEQFF.

A few counts support this clonotype. The CDR3 DNA sequence: TGTGCCAGCCAAGGGACAGGCGATGGCTACACCTTC. Protein: CASQGTGDGYTF. V is TRBV7-6 and J is TRBJ1-2; TRBD1 agrees at 8 bases. V gave up 8 bases and J gave up 6 bases; unmatched junction bases: 5. Germline loops: CDR1 SGHVS, CDR2 FNYEAQ. CDR3 size: 12 residues.

This rearrangement joins TRBV19 to TRBJ2-1; D possibly corresponds to TRBD2 (6 bases). V lost 6 bases and J lost 7, with 22 bases in between. Looked up from germline, CDR1 is LNHDA and CDR2 is SQIVND (reference sequence). The CDR3 has 16 residues. This chain's CDR3 is CASSRRRTNGTNEQFF. CDR3 nucleotides: TGTGCCAGTAGCCGGAGGCGGACTAACGGAACAAATGAGCAGTTCTTC.

This chain uses TRBV12-3 or TRBV12-4 with TRBJ1-3, with 7 bases lining up with TRBD1. The CDR3 contains 16 residues. V was clipped by 6 bases and J by 2 bases; unmatched bases: 10. CDR3 amino acids: CASRTTGAGAGNTIYF. The CDR3 bases are TGTGCCAGCAGAACAACAGGGGCCGGCGCTGGAAACACCATATATTTT.

A word on this clonotype: A junction end diverges from the germline sequence, so it may reflect a read error. The chain is built from TRBV7-2 and TRBJ1-2; 9 nucleotides align to TRBD1. The V gene's germline CDR1 is SGHTA and CDR2 FQGNSA. The CDR3 extends over 13 amino acids. CDR3 sequence: CASSRDRVNTEAF. The CDR3 DNA sequence: TGTGCCAGCAGCCGGGACAGGGTAAACACCGAAGCCTTC.

This chain links TRBV20-1 with TRBJ1-1; D uncertain. There are 13 residues in the CDR3. CDR1 DFQATT and CDR2 SNEGSKA come from the germline V gene (reference sequence). CDR3 coding DNA: TGCAGCGTTAGAGCGGAGGTCTCCGGAAAAGCTTTCTTT. This sequence encodes CSVRAEVSGKAFF.